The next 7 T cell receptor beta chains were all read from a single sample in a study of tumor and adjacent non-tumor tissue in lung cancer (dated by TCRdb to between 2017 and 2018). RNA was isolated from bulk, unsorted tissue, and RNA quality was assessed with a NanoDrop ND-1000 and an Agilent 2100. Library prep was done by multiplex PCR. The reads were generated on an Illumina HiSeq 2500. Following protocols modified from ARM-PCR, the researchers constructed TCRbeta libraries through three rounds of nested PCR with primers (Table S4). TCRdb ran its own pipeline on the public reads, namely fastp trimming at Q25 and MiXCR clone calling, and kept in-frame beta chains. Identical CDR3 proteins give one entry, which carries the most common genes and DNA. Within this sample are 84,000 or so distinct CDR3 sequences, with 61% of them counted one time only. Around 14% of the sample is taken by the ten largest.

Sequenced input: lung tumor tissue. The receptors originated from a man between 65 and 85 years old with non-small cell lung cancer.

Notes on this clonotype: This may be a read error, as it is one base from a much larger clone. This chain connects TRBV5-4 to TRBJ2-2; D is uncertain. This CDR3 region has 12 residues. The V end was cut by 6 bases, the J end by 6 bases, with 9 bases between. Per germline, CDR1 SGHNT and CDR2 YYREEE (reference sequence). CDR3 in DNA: TGTGCCAGCAACTTCGTACCCGGGGAGCTGTTTTTT. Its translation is CASNFVPGELFF.

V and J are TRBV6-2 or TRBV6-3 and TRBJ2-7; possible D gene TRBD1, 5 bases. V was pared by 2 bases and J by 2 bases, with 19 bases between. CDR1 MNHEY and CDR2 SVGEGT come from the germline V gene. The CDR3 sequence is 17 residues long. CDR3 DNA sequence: TGTGCCAGCAGTTACGACGTGGGCAGGGTCCTCACCTACGAGCAGTACTTC. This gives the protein CASSYDVGRVLTYEQYF.

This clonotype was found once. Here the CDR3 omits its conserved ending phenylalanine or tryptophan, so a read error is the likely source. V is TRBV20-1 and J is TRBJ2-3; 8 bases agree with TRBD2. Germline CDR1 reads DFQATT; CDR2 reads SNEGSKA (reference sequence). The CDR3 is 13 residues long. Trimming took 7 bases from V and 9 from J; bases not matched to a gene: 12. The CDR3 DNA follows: TGCAGTGTCGTATCGGGGGGGCAAAAAACGCAGTATTCT. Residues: CSVVSGGQKTQYS.

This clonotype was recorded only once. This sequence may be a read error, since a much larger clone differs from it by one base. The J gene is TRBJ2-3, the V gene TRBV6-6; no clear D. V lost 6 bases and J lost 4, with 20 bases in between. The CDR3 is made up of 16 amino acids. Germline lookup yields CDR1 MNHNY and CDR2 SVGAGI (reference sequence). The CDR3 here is CASRPRTSAGADTQYF. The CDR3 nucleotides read TGTGCCAGCAGACCCCGGACGAGTGCTGGGGCAGATACGCAGTATTTT.

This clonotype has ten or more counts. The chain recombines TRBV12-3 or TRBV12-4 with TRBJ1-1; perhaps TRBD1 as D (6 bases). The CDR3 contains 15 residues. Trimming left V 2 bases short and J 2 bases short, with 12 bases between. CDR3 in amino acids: CASSLSGGGNTEAFF. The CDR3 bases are TGTGCCAGCAGTTTATCTGGGGGCGGAAACACTGAAGCTTTCTTT.

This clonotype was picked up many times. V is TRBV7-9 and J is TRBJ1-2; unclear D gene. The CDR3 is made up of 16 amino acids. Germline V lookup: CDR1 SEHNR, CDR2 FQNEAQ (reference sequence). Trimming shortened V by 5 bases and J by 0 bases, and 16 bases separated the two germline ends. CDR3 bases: TGTGCCAGCAGCCCCGCCGAGAGAGGGCCTAACTATGGCTACACCTTC. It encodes CASSPAERGPNYGYTF.

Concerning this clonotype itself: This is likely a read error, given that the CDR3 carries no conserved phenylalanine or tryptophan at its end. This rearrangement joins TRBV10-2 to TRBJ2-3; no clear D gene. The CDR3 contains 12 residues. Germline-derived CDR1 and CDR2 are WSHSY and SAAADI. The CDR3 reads CASSASADAQYL. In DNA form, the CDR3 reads TGCGCCAGCAGTGCCAGCGCAGATGCGCAGTATCTT.